The entry below describes one T cell receptor (beta chain). Its target is unknown. These data originate in a study of spatial heterogeneity in lung cancer. This sample's time point: sample taken at primary tumor resection. The donors were 72 patients with non-small cell lung cancer that was early-stage and untreated. Unsorted whole RNA samples from tumor, nontumor lung or frozen PBMC were sequenced. Study-level points and caveats: Ubiquitous expanded TCR counts tracked ubiquitous nonsynonymous mutations; regional expanded TCR counts tracked regional nonsynonymous mutations. Tumor mutation counts were tracked by expanded intratumoral alpha and beta TCR counts.

In TCRdb, the 5' RACE reads were re-called with MiXCR into one record per CDR3 protein. The table lists fewer than 5,000 distinct CDR3 sequences, 5% to 7% of them singletons. The receptor's source is a male donor with early-stage non-small cell lung cancer. The specimen was lung tumor tissue, collected at surgery.

CDR3 in amino acids: CASSLSTTDTGELFF. CDR3 coding DNA: TGTGCCAGCAGCTTGTCTACGACCGACACCGGGGAGCTGTTTTTT. The chain carries TRBV5-5 and TRBJ2-2; D remains ambiguous. The germline gives CDR1 SGHKS, CDR2 YYEKEE (reference sequence). The CDR3 extends over 15 amino acids. Trimming cost V 1 base and J 3 bases, with 10 bases left between them.